The sequence of this T cell receptor beta chain was determined in a study of shared clonotypes between healthy human individuals. CDR1 and CDR2 (germline): LNHDA, SQIVND (reference sequence). The CDR3 consists of 18 residues. With 5 bases clipped from V and 0 bases from J, the junction kept 3 bases outside the gene matches. This was a deep-level run. The genomic DNA of each subset was split evenly across several immunoSEQ plates. Assay used: immunoSEQ multiplex PCR; TCRdb lists only in-frame clones, some missing. The sample gives around 700,000 clones, approximately 79% of which show up once; over 1.5% is in the top ten.

The genes are TRBV19 and TRBJ2-6, with 14 bases identical to TRBD2. The origin of this receptor is a woman between 25 and 40 years old in good health. Input material: memory CD4+ T cells sorted from blood. Described subset: CD45RA-negative fraction. CDR3: CASSVGLAGDSGANVLTF. CDR3 DNA: TGTGCCAGTAGTGTGGGACTAGCGGGAGACTCTGGGGCCAACGTCCTGACTTTC.